Reported below is one T cell receptor (beta chain). Antigen specificity is unknown. This table comes from immunoSEQ multiplex PCR, and its TCRdb copy is limited to in-frame clones, with some not included. The sample contains some 140,000 clones, 80% to 90% of which appear only once. This sample stems from a study of T cell responses to AZD1222 COVID-19 vaccine. Broader study findings: Repertoires were sampled only after the peak T cell response. It should be noted that donors were predominantly white British and more often female, and clonal diversity was possibly underestimated. Spike-wide coverage was observed for vaccine-associated CD4 TCRs, with dominant responses at 160-218 and 743-854.

This receptor was taken from an adult who received the AZD1222 COVID-19 vaccine. The material sequenced was peripheral blood, taken 28 days after the second AZD1222 dose.

The CDR3 loop reads CASSLGPGQGNTEAFF. DNA of the CDR3: TGTGCCAGCAGCTTAGGGCCGGGACAGGGGAACACTGAAGCTTTCTTT. The rearrangement uses TRBV7-8 and TRBJ1-1; 9 bases fit TRBD1. The V and J ends lost 1 base and 1 base, in that order; junction bases with no gene match: 4. The germline gives CDR1 SGHVS, CDR2 FQNEAQ. The CDR3 loop spans 16 amino acids.